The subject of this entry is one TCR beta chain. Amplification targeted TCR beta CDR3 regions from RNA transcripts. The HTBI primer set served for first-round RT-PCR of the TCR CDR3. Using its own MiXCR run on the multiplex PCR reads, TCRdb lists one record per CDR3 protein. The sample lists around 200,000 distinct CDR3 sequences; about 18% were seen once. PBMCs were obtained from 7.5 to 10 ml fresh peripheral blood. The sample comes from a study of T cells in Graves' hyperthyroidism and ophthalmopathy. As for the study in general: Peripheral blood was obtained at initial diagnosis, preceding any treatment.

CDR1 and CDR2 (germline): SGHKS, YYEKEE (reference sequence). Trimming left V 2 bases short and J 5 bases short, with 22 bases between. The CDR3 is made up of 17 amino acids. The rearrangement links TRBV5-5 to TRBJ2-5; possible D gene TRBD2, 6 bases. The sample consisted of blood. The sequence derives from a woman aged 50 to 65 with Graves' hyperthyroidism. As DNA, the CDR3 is TGTGCCAGCAGCTTAGGGCAGGGCGGGAATCAGGTGGAGACCCAGTACTTC. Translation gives CASSLGQGGNQVETQYF.